A selection of T cell receptor beta chains follows, all from one sample in a study of T-cell reconstitution after alpha-beta-depleted transplantation in children. MiXCR was run by TCRdb on the PCR reads, yielding one entry per CDR3 protein. The repertoire has approximately 800,000 distinct CDR3 sequences, around 17% of them found once; the top ten carry about 4.6%. The source material was PBMCs, mostly from graft donor cells, sampled 360 days after TCRalphabeta/CD19-depleted stem cell transplant. The source of these receptors is a male patient aged 10 to 17 who had a stem cell transplant for acute lymphoblastic leukemia, so the T cells may come from the graft donor. Both conserved end residues are part of each CDR3. A D gene is named only where the DNA matches it firmly. Some rows have no size entry. The others give once, few or many, or a class for an expanded clone.

CDR3nt	CDR3aa	abundance	len	v_gene	d_gene	j_gene
TGCAGCGTGGGGCGCATAACCCAAGGGGGCAACGAGCAGTACTTC	CSVGRITQGGNEQYF	-	15	TRBV29-1	TRBD1	TRBJ2-7
TGTGCCATCAGTGATTGGTTAGCGGGGACCTACGAGCAGTACTTC	CAISDWLAGTYEQYF	-	15	TRBV10-3	TRBD2	TRBJ2-7
TGTGCCAGCAGCTTAGGCGGGACAGGGGATTCCCACCGGTTCTTC	CASSLGGTGDSHRFF	few	15	TRBV11-1	TRBD1	TRBJ2-1
TGCGCCAGCAGCTTGTGGGCGGGGACAGATACGCAGTATTTT	CASSLWAGTDTQYF	-	14	TRBV5-1	-	TRBJ2-3
TGTGCCAGCAGCCCCCGGACTAGCGGGAGAACCTACGAGCAGTACTTC	CASSPRTSGRTYEQYF	many	16	TRBV11-2	TRBD2	TRBJ2-7
TGTGCCAGCAGTGTGGAAGAGGGCACCGGGGAGCTGTTTTTT	CASSVEEGTGELFF	few	14	TRBV7-8	-	TRBJ2-2
TGTGCCAGCAGCTCGGGGCAGGATCTTGAAGCTTTCTTT	CASSSGQDLEAFF	few	13	TRBV5-6	-	TRBJ1-1
TGTGCCAGCAGGGTTACCGGGACTAGCGGGCCGAGCTCCTACAATGAGCAGTTCTTC	CASRVTGTSGPSSYNEQFF	many	19	TRBV12-3/TRBV12-4	TRBD2	TRBJ2-1
TGCGCCAGCAGCCTCGGAGAGATCACCACCGGGGAGCTGTTTTTT	CASSLGEITTGELFF	few	15	TRBV4-1	-	TRBJ2-2
TGCGCCAGCACTCGGGACAGACGAGAGACCCAGTACTTC	CASTRDRRETQYF	-	13	TRBV5-1	TRBD1	TRBJ2-5
TGCGCCAGCAGCTTGGAGATAGGTACCTACGAGCAGTACTTC	CASSLEIGTYEQYF	many	14	TRBV5-1	-	TRBJ2-7
TGTGCCAGCCTCTCTCAAACCTCCGGGGCAGCCTACTCCTACAATGAGCAGTTCTTC	CASLSQTSGAAYSYNEQFF	-	19	TRBV6-4	-	TRBJ2-1
TGTGCCAGCTCACCACTTCGGACTAGCGGGAGGACGGACAATGAGCAGTTCTTC	CASSPLRTSGRTDNEQFF	few	18	TRBV18	TRBD2	TRBJ2-1
TGTGCCAGCAGCTTCCCAGGAATCACCTACAATGAGCAGTTCTTC	CASSFPGITYNEQFF	few	15	TRBV5-4	-	TRBJ2-1
TGTGCCAGCAGCCTGGATGGATTTTCCTCTGGAAACACCATATATTTT	CASSLDGFSSGNTIYF	once	16	TRBV9	-	TRBJ1-3
TGTGCCAGGAGCCCAGGGCTAGTCCCCTACGAGCAGTACTTC	CARSPGLVPYEQYF	-	14	TRBV4-2	-	TRBJ2-7
TGCGCCAGCAGTCCCGGGCCCAGGGCCCTCACAGATACGCAGTATTTT	CASSPGPRALTDTQYF	-	16	TRBV5-1	-	TRBJ2-3
TGTGCCACCTTACGGGACCGCGGTAGACATACGCAGTATTTT	CATLRDRGRHTQYF	many	14	TRBV15	-	TRBJ2-3
TGTGCCAGCAGCTCCACACCGGAGGGCCGGGATACGCAGTATTTT	CASSSTPEGRDTQYF	-	15	TRBV11-1	-	TRBJ2-3
TGCAGCGTTGAAGACAGGCTCCAGGCGTCGCAGTATTTT	CSVEDRLQASQYF	many	13	TRBV29-1	-	TRBJ2-3
TGTGCCAGCAGTTCAAATGTCCCTCAGGGGCAGGGCCTCTCCTACGAGCAGTACTTC	CASSSNVPQGQGLSYEQYF	few	19	TRBV27	-	TRBJ2-7
TGTGCCAGCAGCTTAGTCACGGGGGGGCAAGAGACCCAGTACTTC	CASSLVTGGQETQYF	-	15	TRBV7-9	TRBD2	TRBJ2-5
TGCAGTGCTAGAGTAGGGACAGGGGGCACTGAAGCTTTCTTT	CSARVGTGGTEAFF	few	14	TRBV20-1	TRBD1	TRBJ1-1
TGTGCCAGCAGTTTAACAGGACTCTATGGCTACACCTTC	CASSLTGLYGYTF	many	13	TRBV28	-	TRBJ1-2
TGTGCCAGCAGTTTAACCCCCCCACCAGGGTCGGACACTGAAGCTTTCTTT	CASSLTPPPGSDTEAFF	few	17	TRBV21-1	-	TRBJ1-1
TGTGCCAGCAGCTTCCTACAGCCAAACACTGAAGCTTTCTTT	CASSFLQPNTEAFF	once	14	TRBV7-9	-	TRBJ1-1
TGTGCCACCAGCAGAGTCGATTTGGTAAGGGCAGTGCGCTCCTACAATGAGCAGTTCTTC	CATSRVDLVRAVRSYNEQFF	-	20	TRBV15	-	TRBJ2-1
TGTGCCAGCAGTCATATAGAGAACTCCTACGAGCAGTACTTC	CASSHIENSYEQYF	few	14	TRBV27	-	TRBJ2-7
TGCAGTGCTAGAGAGTCCTCCTATGGCTACACCTTC	CSARESSYGYTF	-	12	TRBV20-1	-	TRBJ1-2
TGTGCCAGCAGTTACTCGACTTCTGAAGCTTTCTTT	CASSYSTSEAFF	-	12	TRBV6-5	-	TRBJ1-1
TGCGCCAGCAGCCGAGGGACAGGGGGCGCCTACGAGCAGTACTTC	CASSRGTGGAYEQYF	-	15	TRBV5-1	TRBD1	TRBJ2-7
TGTGCCAGAGGGAGGGCCTTATCCAATGAGCAGTTCTTC	CARGRALSNEQFF	few	13	TRBV2	TRBD2	TRBJ2-1
TGCGCCAGCAGCCAAGATCGTTTGCTAGCGGGTCTGAGCTCCTACAATGAGCAGTTCTTC	CASSQDRLLAGLSSYNEQFF	-	20	TRBV4-1	TRBD2	TRBJ2-1
TGTGCCAGCATCTCCCGGGGGGGGCCCATCTATGGCTACACCTTC	CASISRGGPIYGYTF	-	15	TRBV2	-	TRBJ1-2
TGTGCCAGCAGCGAGGACAGGGGAGCGGTCTATGGCTACACCTTC	CASSEDRGAVYGYTF	-	15	TRBV9	TRBD1	TRBJ1-2
TGTGCCAGCAGCGGAGGGTCCCCTAGCGGAGAGCAGTTCTTC	CASSGGSPSGEQFF	-	14	TRBV12-3/TRBV12-4	TRBD2	TRBJ2-1
TGTGCCAGCTCACCGGTGGGACAGAGTCTCAATCAGCCCCAGCATTTT	CASSPVGQSLNQPQHF	-	16	TRBV18	TRBD1	TRBJ1-5
TGCGCCAGCAGCGGCGGGACTACCACCTACGAGCAGTACTTC	CASSGGTTTYEQYF	few	14	TRBV5-1	TRBD2	TRBJ2-7
TGTGCCAGTAACGACAGACGTCAGCCCCAGCATTTT	CASNDRRQPQHF	-	12	TRBV19	-	TRBJ1-5
TGCGCCAGCAGCTTGGGTTACTCTGGGGCCAACGTCCTGACTTTC	CASSLGYSGANVLTF	many	15	TRBV5-1	-	TRBJ2-6
TGTGCCAGCAGTTTGACCCCCAGCTCCTACAATGAGCAGTTCTTC	CASSLTPSSYNEQFF	few	15	TRBV12-3/TRBV12-4	-	TRBJ2-1
TGCGCCAGCAGCTTGGTTCGGGAGACTGAAGCTTTCTTT	CASSLVRETEAFF	many	13	TRBV5-1	-	TRBJ1-1
TGTGCCAGCAGCTTTTTGGCGAAGACCCAGTACTTC	CASSFLAKTQYF	few	12	TRBV7-9	-	TRBJ2-5
TGCAGCGTTGATGGGGTACAGTTGAACACCGGGGAGCTGTTTTTT	CSVDGVQLNTGELFF	many	15	TRBV29-1	-	TRBJ2-2
TGCGCCAGCAGCTGGATGGAAGGGGGCTGGGAGACCCAGTACTTC	CASSWMEGGWETQYF	few	15	TRBV5-1	TRBD1	TRBJ2-5
TGTGCCAGCACCTGGGGGGGTTCACGGAAAGGTTTCTTT	CASTWGGSRKGFF	-	13	TRBV12-3/TRBV12-4	-	TRBJ1-1
TGTGCCAGCAGCTTACCTAAGTCTTGGTTAAGACAGCGCTCCTACAATGAGCAGTTCTTC	CASSLPKSWLRQRSYNEQFF	many	20	TRBV7-2	-	TRBJ2-1
TGTGCCAGCAGCTTAGGGCTGGGACAGGGGAGCAATCAGCCCCAGCATTTT	CASSLGLGQGSNQPQHF	-	17	TRBV7-6	TRBD1	TRBJ1-5
TGTGCCAGCAGTTTTGGGGGGCGGGAACTCGGAAATGAGCAGTTCTTC	CASSFGGRELGNEQFF	-	16	TRBV28	-	TRBJ2-1
TGCGCCAGCAGCTTGCTCGGGCGCAACTACGAGCAGTACTTC	CASSLLGRNYEQYF	few	14	TRBV5-1	-	TRBJ2-7
TGTGCCAGCAGACCATCACGGGTTTGGGGGTTGAACACTGAAGCTTTCTTT	CASRPSRVWGLNTEAFF	few	17	TRBV6-1	-	TRBJ1-1
TGTGCCAGTAGTATAGGGGGACAGGGCCCTCCCAATTACAATGAGCAGTTCTTC	CASSIGGQGPPNYNEQFF	few	18	TRBV19	TRBD1	TRBJ2-1
TGCGCCAGCAGTGATGGCAGGGGGCTAAATCAGCCCCAGCATTTT	CASSDGRGLNQPQHF	many	15	TRBV10-2	TRBD1	TRBJ1-5
TGTGCCAGCAGGGCCGGGACAGGGGTCGGGGAGACCCAGTACTTC	CASRAGTGVGETQYF	-	15	TRBV12-3/TRBV12-4	TRBD1	TRBJ2-5